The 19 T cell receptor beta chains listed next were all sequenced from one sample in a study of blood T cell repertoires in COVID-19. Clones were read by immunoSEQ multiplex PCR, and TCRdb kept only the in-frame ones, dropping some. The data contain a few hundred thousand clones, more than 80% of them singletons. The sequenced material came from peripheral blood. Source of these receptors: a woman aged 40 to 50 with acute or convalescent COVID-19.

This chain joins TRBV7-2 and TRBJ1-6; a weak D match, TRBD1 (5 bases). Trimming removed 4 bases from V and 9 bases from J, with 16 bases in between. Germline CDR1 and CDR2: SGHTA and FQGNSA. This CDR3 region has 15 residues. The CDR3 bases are TGTGCCAGCAGCTCTCGCCTCCAAAGGGGTTCACCCCTCCACTTT. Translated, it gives CASSSRLQRGSPLHF.

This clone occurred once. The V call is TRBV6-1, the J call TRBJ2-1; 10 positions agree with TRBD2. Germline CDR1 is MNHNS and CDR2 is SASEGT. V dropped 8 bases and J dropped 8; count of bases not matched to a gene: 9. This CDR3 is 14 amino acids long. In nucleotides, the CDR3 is TGTGCCAGCGGATTAGGACTAGCGGTAGATGAGCAGTTCTTC. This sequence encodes CASGLGLAVDEQFF.

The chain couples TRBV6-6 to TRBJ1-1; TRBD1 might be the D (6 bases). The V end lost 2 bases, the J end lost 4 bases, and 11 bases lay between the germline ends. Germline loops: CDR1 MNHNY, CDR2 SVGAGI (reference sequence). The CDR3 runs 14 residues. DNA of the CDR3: TGTGCCAGCAGTTACAAGGGGGAGAGCACTGAAGCTTTCTTT. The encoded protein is CASSYKGESTEAFF.

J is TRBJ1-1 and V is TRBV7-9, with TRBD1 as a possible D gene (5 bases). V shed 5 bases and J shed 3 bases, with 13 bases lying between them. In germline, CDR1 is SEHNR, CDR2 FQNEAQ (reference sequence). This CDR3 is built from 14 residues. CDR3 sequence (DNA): TGTGCCAGCAGCCAGCGGGACGGCCACACTGAAGCTTTCTTT. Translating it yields CASSQRDGHTEAFF.

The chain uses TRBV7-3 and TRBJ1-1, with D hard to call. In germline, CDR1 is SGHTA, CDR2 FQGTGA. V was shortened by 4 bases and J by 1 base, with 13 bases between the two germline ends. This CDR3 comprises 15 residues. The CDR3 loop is CASSSIERENTEAFF. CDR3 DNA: TGTGCCAGCAGCTCAATCGAACGGGAGAACACTGAAGCTTTCTTT.

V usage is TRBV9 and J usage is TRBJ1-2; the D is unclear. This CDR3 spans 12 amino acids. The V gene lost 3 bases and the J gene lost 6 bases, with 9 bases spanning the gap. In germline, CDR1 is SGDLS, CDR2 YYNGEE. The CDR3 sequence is CASSALSHGYTF. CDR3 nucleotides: TGTGCCAGCAGCGCCCTGAGTCATGGCTACACCTTC. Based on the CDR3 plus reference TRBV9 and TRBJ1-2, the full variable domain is DSGVTQTPKHLITATGQRVTLRCSPRSGDLSVYWYQQSLDQGLQFLIQYYNGEERAKGNILERFSAQQFPDLHSELNLSSLELGDSALYFCASSALSHGYTFGSGTRLTVV.

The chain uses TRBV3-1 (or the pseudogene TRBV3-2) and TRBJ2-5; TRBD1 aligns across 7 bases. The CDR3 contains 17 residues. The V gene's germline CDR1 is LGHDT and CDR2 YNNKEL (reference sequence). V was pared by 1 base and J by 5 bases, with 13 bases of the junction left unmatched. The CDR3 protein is CASSQVRGQVGRETQYF. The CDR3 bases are TGTGCCAGCAGCCAAGTTCGAGGACAGGTCGGTCGGGAGACCCAGTACTTC.

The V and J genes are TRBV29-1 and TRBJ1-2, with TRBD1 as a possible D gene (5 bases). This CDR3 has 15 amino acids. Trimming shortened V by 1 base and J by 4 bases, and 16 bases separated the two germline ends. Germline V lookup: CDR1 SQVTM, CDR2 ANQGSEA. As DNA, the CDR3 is TGCAGCGTTGAAGTCCAGGGCAGCGGGGCCTATGGCTACACCTTC. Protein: CSVEVQGSGAYGYTF.

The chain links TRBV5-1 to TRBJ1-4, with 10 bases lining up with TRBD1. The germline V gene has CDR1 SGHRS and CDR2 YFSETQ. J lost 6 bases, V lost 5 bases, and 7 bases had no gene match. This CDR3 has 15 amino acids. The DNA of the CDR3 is TGCGCCAGCAGACTAACCGACAGGGGGCATGAAAAACTGTTTTTT. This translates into CASRLTDRGHEKLFF.

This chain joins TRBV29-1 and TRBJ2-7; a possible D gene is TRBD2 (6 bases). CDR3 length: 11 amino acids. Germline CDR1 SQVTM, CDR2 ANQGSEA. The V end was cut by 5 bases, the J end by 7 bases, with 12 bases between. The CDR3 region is CSVLAAGEQYV. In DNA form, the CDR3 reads TGCAGCGTTCTGGCGGCGGGGGAGCAGTACGTC.

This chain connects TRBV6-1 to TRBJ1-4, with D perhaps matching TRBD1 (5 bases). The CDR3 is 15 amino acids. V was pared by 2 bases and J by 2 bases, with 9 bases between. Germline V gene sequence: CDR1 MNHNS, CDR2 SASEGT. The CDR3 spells CASSERGLTNEKLFF. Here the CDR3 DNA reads TGTGCCAGCAGTGAAAGGGGTCTGACTAATGAAAAACTGTTTTTT.

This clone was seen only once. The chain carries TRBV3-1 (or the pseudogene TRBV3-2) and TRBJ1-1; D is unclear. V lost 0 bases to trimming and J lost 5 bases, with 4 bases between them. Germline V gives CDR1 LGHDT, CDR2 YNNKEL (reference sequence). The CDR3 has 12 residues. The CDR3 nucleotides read TGTGCCAGCAGCCAAGATCCGACTGAAGCTTTCTTT. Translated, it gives CASSQDPTEAFF.

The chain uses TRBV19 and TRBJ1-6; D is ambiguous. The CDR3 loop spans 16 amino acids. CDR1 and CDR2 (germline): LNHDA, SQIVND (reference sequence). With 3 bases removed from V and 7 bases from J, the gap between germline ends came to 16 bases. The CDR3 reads CASSIGDVGANSPLHF. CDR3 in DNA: TGTGCCAGTAGTATCGGGGATGTCGGCGCAAATTCACCCCTCCACTTT.

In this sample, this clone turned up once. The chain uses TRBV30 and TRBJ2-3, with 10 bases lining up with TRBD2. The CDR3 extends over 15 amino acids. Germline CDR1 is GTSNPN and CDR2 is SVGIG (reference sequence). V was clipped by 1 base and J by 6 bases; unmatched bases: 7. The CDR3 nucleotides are TGTGCCTGGAGTGGAGCGGGGGGGCCGGTCGATACGCAGTATTTT. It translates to CAWSGAGGPVDTQYF.

The CDR3 protein is CASSQGREVWGNTEAFF. The CDR3 bases are TGTGCCAGCAGCCAGGGACGGGAGGTCTGGGGGAACACTGAAGCTTTCTTT. The chain is built from TRBV5-4 and TRBJ1-1; D perhaps matches TRBD1 (5 bases). This CDR3 is built from 17 residues. With 4 bases removed from V and 1 base from J, the gap between germline ends came to 20 bases. CDR1 SGHNT and CDR2 YYREEE come from the germline V gene (reference sequence).

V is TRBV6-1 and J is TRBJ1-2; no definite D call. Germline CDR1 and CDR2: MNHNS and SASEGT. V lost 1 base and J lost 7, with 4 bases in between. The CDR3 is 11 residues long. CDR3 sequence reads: CASSEVGGYTF. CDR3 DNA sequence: TGTGCCAGCAGTGAAGTCGGTGGCTACACCTTC.

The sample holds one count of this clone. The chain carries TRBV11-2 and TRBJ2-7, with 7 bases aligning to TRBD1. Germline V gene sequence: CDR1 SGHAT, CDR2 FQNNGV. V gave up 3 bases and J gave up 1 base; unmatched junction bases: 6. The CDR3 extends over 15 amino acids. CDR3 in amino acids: CASSFGDSLSYEQYV. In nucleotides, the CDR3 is TGTGCCAGCAGCTTCGGGGACAGTCTATCCTACGAGCAGTACGTC.

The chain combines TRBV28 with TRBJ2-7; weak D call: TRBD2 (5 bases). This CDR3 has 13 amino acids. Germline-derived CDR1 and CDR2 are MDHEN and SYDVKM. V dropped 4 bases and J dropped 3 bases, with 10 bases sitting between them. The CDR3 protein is CASSSSGFYEQYV. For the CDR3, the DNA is TGTGCCAGCAGTTCCTCGGGGTTCTACGAGCAGTACGTC.

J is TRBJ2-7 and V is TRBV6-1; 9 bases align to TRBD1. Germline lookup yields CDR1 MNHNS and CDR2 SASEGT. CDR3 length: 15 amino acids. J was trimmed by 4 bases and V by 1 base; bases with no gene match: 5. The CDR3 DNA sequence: TGTGCCAGCAGTGAAGACGGGACAGGGTCGTACGAGCAGTACGTC. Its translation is CASSEDGTGSYEQYV.